Listed below are T cell receptor beta chains from one sample, sequenced in a study of T cells after yellow fever vaccination. TCRdb ran MiXCR on the 5' RACE reads and lists one entry per CDR3 protein. The repertoire has roughly 520,000 distinct CDR3 sequences, just over 20% of them found once; the top ten carry approximately 15%. The material sequenced was PBMCs, taken 21 days after the first yellow fever vaccination. These receptors were collected from a man between 18 and 35 years old who received the YFV17D yellow fever vaccine. The conserved cysteine and the conserved F or W are not part of the CDR3 here. Each record gives: J gene, V gene, CDR3 protein.

J: TRBJ2-7
V: TRBV7-9
CDR3: ASSLLGTGYRTED

J: TRBJ2-7
V: TRBV6-1
CDR3: ASSPSGTGLDEQY

J: TRBJ2-3
V: TRBV7-9
CDR3: ASSRTPLRDHTDTQY

J: TRBJ2-1
V: TRBV6-1
CDR3: ASYRLRGPPRAEQF

J: TRBJ2-7
V: TRBV11-1
CDR3: ASSLGSPSSYEQY

J: TRBJ2-3
V: TRBV4-1
CDR3: ASSQRGEASPLTDTQY

J: TRBJ1-1
V: TRBV12-3/TRBV12-4
CDR3: ASSFPGSNTEAF

J: TRBJ2-5
V: TRBV6-2/TRBV6-3
CDR3: ASSYGSGDGEETQY

J: TRBJ2-1
V: TRBV4-2
CDR3: AGSQMGGHEQF

J: TRBJ2-2
V: TRBV4-1
CDR3: ASSQDLGGPSGELF

J: TRBJ2-3
V: TRBV20-1
CDR3: SAPSSLAGDTQY

J: TRBJ2-2
V: TRBV6-4
CDR3: ASSDSTGEHTGELF

J: TRBJ2-1
V: TRBV7-9
CDR3: ASSLRGDLNEQF

J: TRBJ2-5
V: TRBV4-2
CDR3: ASSQASGGGWDIQETQY

J: TRBJ1-1
V: TRBV9
CDR3: ASSVEGGKAF

J: TRBJ1-2
V: TRBV20-1
CDR3: SAPATGFYGYT

J: TRBJ1-6
V: TRBV5-6
CDR3: ASSYGQGAFVSPLH

J: TRBJ2-1
V: TRBV19
CDR3: ASTSDRGLNGSYNEQF

J: TRBJ1-5
V: TRBV5-1
CDR3: ASSLVGGHQPQH

J: TRBJ2-3
V: TRBV4-1
CDR3: ASSQEGGGRDTQY

J: TRBJ2-3
V: TRBV9
CDR3: ASSGSGRGAADTQY

J: TRBJ1-1
V: TRBV19
CDR3: ASGRGTEAF

J: TRBJ2-7
V: TRBV4-1
CDR3: ASSQTISPYEQY

J: TRBJ1-3
V: TRBV3-1
CDR3: ASSPDRNTIY

J: TRBJ2-1
V: TRBV20-1
CDR3: SARTGQGLEF

J: TRBJ2-3
V: TRBV4-2
CDR3: ASSQDGRGGADTQY

J: TRBJ1-2
V: TRBV7-9
CDR3: ASSPPDSWQGYT

J: TRBJ1-1
V: TRBV9
CDR3: ASSVVTPGAREINTEAF

J: TRBJ2-3
V: TRBV7-2
CDR3: ASSLGRGMGRKTDTQY

J: TRBJ2-1
V: TRBV20-1
CDR3: SAPTPRGGSYNEQF

J: TRBJ2-2
V: TRBV5-1
CDR3: ASIKGEVRTNTGELF

J: TRBJ2-7
V: TRBV12-3/TRBV12-4
CDR3: ASSLIGGLPLDEQY

J: TRBJ1-2
V: TRBV7-8
CDR3: ASSSMGQSFGGYT

J: TRBJ1-4
V: TRBV7-2
CDR3: ASSRGPGEKLF

J: TRBJ1-4
V: TRBV12-3/TRBV12-4
CDR3: ASSLAGQPDEKLF

J: TRBJ2-1
V: TRBV10-3
CDR3: ATKPGLAGGVWNEQF

J: TRBJ2-3
V: TRBV7-2
CDR3: ASSFYGAVGTDTQY

J: TRBJ1-2
V: TRBV5-1
CDR3: ASSLGGGNVGYGYT

J: TRBJ1-5
V: TRBV25-1
CDR3: ASSEPGNQPQH

J: TRBJ1-1
V: TRBV7-8
CDR3: ASSLPAGAYWTEAF

J: TRBJ2-4
V: TRBV7-9
CDR3: ASSPPYILAKNIQY

J: TRBJ2-5
V: TRBV13
CDR3: ASSLIQEDETQY

J: TRBJ1-4
V: TRBV7-6
CDR3: ASSEGAEKLF